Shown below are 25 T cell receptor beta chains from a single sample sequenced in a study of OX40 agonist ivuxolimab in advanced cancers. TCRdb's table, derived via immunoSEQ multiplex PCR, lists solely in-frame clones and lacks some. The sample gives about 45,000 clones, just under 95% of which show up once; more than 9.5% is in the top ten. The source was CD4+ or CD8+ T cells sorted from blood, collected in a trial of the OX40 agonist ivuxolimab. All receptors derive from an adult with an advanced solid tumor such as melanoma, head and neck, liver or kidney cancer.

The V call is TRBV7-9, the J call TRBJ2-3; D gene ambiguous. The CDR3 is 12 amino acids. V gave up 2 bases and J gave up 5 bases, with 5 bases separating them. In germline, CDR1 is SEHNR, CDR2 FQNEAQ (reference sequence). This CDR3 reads CASSLSQDTQYF. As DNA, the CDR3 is TGTGCCAGCAGCTTAAGTCAAGATACGCAGTATTTT.

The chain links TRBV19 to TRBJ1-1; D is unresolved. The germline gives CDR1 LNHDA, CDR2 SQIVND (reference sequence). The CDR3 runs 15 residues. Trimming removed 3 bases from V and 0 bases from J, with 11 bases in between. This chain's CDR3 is CASSINKGLNTEAFF. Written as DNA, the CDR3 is TGTGCCAGTAGTATTAACAAGGGTTTGAACACTGAAGCTTTCTTT.

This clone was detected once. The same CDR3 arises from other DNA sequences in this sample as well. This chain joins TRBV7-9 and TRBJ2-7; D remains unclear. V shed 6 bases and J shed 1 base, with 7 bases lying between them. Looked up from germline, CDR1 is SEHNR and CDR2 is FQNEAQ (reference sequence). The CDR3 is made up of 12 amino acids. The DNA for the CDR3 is TGTGCCAGCAGTCCCGGGTCCTACGAGCAGTACTTC. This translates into CASSPGSYEQYF.

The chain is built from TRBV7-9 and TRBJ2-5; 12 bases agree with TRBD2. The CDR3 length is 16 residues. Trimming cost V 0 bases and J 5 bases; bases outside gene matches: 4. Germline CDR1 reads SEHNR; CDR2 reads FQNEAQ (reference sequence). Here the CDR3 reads CASSLARLAGGETQYF. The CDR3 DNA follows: TGTGCCAGCAGCTTAGCGCGCCTAGCGGGGGGGGAGACCCAGTACTTC.

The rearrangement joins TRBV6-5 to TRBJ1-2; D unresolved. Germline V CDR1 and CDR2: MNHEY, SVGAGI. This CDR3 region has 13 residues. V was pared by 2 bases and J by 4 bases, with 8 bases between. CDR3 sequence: CASSYAVGYGYTF. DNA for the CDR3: TGTGCCAGCAGTTACGCTGTGGGCTATGGCTACACCTTC.

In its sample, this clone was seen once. The CDR3 region has the DNA TGTGCCATCTCTACCTCCTACGAGCAGTACTTC. Its protein product is CAISTSYEQYF. The V call is TRBV10-3, the J call TRBJ2-7; D gene unclear. CDR3 length: 11 residues. Germline V CDR1 and CDR2: ENHRY, SYGVKD. Trimming left V 8 bases short and J 0 bases short, with 5 bases between.

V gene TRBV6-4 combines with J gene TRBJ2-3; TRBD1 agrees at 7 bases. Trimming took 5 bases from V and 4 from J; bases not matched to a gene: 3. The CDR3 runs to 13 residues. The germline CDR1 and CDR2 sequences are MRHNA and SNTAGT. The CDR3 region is CASSHTGADTQYF. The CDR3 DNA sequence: TGTGCCAGCAGTCACACAGGGGCAGATACGCAGTATTTT.

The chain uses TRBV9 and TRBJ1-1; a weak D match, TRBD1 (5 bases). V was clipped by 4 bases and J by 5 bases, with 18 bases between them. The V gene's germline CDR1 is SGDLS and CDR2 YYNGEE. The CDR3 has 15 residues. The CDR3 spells CASSLLGQGSTEAFF. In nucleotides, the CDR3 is TGTGCCAGCAGCCTCCTGGGGCAGGGTTCGACTGAAGCTTTCTTT.

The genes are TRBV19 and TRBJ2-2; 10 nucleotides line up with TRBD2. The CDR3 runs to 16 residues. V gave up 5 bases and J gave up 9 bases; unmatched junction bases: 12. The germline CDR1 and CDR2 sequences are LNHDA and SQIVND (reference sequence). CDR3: CASSPEREGRNRELFF. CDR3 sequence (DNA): TGTGCCAGTAGTCCCGAGCGGGAGGGCCGGAACAGGGAGCTGTTTTTT.

CDR3 region: CASIEDSRRDTQYF. CDR3 DNA: TGTGCCAGTATTGAGGACAGCCGACGAGATACGCAGTATTTT. The chain is built from TRBV19 and TRBJ2-3, with D maybe TRBD1 (6 bases). CDR1 and CDR2 from the germline V gene are LNHDA and SQIVND (reference sequence). The CDR3 contains 14 residues. Trimming removed 7 bases at V and 5 bases at J, with 16 bases between. The variable domain in full, with the rest retrieved from reference TRBV19 and TRBJ2-3, is DGGITQSPKYLFRKEGQNVTLSCEQNLNHDAMYWYRQDPGQGLRLIYYSQIVNDFQKGDIAEGYSVSREKKESFPLTVTSAQKNPTAFYLCASIEDSRRDTQYFGPGTRLTVL.

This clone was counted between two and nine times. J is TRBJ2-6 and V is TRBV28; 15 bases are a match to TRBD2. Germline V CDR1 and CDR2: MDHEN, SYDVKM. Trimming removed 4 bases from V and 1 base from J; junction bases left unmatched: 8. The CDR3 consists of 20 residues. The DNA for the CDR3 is TGTGCCAGCAGTTCCACGGGACTAGCGGGAGGTAATTCTGGGGCCAACGTCCTGACTTTC. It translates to CASSSTGLAGGNSGANVLTF.

CDR3 sequence: CASSWGFNQPQHF. The CDR3 nucleotides are TGTGCCAGCAGCTGGGGCTTCAATCAGCCCCAGCATTTT. The chain recombines TRBV5-6 with TRBJ1-5, with a possible D match to TRBD1 (5 bases). Germline-derived CDR1 and CDR2 are SGHDT and YYEEEE. The CDR3 has 13 amino acids. V was clipped by 3 bases and J by 3 bases, with 7 bases between them. Full variable domain (rest looked up from reference TRBV5-6 and TRBJ1-5): DAGVTQSPTHLIKTRGQQVTLRCSPKSGHDTVSWYQQALGQGPQFIFQYYEEEERQRGNFPDRFSGHQFPNYSSELNVNALLLGDSALYLCASSWGFNQPQHFGDGTRLSIL.

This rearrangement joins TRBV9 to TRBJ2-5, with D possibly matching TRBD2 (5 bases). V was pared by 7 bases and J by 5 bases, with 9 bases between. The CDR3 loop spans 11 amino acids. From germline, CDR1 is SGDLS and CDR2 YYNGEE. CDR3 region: CASSPGETQYF. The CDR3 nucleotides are TGTGCCAGCTCCCCGGGGGAGACCCAGTACTTC.

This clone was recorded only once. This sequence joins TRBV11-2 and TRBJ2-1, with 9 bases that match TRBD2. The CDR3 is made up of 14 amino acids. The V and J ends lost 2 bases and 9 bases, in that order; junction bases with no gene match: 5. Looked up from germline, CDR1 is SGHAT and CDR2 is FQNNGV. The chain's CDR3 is CASSLWGSGSEQFF. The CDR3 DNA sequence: TGTGCCAGCAGCTTATGGGGTAGCGGGAGTGAGCAGTTCTTC.

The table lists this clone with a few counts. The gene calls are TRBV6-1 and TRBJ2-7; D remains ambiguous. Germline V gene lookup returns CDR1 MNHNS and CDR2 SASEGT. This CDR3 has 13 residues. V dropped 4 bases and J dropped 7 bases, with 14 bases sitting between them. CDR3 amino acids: CASSAYPRMEQYF. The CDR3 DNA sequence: TGTGCCAGCAGTGCCTACCCTAGAATGGAGCAGTACTTC.

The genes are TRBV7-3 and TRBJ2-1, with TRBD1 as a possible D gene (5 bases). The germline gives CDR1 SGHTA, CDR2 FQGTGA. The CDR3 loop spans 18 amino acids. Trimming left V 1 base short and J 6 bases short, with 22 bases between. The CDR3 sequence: CASSLKGLARPSGNEQFF. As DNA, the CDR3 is TGTGCCAGCAGCTTAAAGGGGTTGGCGCGACCGTCTGGCAATGAGCAGTTCTTC.

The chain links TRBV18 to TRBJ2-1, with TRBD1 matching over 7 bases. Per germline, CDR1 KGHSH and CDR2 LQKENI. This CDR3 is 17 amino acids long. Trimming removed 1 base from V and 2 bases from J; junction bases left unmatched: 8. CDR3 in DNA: TGTGCCAGCTCACCACTCGGGTCCACAGGGGCCTACAATGAGCAGTTCTTC. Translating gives CASSPLGSTGAYNEQFF.

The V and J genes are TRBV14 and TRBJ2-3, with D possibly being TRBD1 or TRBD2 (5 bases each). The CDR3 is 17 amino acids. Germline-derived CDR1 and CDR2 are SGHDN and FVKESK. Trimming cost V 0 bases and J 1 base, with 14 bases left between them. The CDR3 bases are TGTGCCAGCAGCCAAGATCGTAGAGGGGTCGGCACAGATACGCAGTATTTT. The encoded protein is CASSQDRRGVGTDTQYF.

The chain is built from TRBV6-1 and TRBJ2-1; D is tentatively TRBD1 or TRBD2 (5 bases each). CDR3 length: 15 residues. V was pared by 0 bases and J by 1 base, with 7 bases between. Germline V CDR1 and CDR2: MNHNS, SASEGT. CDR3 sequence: CASSEAGVSYNEQFF. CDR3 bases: TGTGCCAGCAGTGAAGCGGGGGTGTCCTACAATGAGCAGTTCTTC.

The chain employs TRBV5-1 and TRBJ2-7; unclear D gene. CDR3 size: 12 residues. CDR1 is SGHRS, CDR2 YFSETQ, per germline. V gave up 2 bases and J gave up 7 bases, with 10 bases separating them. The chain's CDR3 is CASSFSLGEQYF. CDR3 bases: TGCGCCAGCAGCTTTAGCCTGGGGGAGCAGTACTTC. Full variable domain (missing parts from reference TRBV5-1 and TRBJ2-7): KAGVTQTPRYLIKTRGQQVTLSCSPISGHRSVSWYQQTPGQGLQFLFEYFSETQRNKGNFPGRFSGRQFSNSRSEMNVSTLELGDSALYLCASSFSLGEQYFGPGTRLTVT.

As DNA, the CDR3 is TGTGCCAGCAGGGGGACAGGGGGGACTGAAGCTTTCTTT. Its protein is CASRGTGGTEAFF. The chain employs TRBV27 and TRBJ1-1; TRBD1 matches 11 bases. Trimming took 6 bases from V and 5 from J; bases not matched to a gene: 2. The CDR3 sequence is 13 residues long. Looked up from germline, CDR1 is MNHEY and CDR2 is SMNVEV (reference sequence).

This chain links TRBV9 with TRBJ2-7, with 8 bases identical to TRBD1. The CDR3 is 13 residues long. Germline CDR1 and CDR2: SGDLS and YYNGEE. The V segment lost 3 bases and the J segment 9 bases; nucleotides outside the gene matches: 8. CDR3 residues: CASSAGARGPQYF. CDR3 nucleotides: TGTGCCAGCAGCGCTGGGGCCAGGGGGCCGCAGTACTTC.

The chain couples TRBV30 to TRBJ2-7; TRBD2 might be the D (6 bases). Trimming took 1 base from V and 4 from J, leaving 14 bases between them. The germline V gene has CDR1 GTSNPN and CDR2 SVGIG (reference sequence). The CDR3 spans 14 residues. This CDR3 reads CAWSEGGSPYEQYF. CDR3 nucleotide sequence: TGTGCCTGGAGTGAGGGAGGCAGTCCGTACGAGCAGTACTTC.

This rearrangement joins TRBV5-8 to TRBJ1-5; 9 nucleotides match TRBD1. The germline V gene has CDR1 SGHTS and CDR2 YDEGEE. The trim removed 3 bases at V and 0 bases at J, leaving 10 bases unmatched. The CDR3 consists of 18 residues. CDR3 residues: CASSSGDRVRLSNQPQHF. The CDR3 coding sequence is TGTGCCAGCAGCTCCGGGGACAGGGTGAGACTTAGCAATCAGCCCCAGCATTTT.

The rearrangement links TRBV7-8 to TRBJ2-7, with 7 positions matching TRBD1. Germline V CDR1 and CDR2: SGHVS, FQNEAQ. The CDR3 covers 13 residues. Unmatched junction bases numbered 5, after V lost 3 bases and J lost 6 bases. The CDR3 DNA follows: TGTGCCAGCAGCTTCCCACAGGGGCCCGAGCAGTACTTC. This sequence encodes CASSFPQGPEQYF.